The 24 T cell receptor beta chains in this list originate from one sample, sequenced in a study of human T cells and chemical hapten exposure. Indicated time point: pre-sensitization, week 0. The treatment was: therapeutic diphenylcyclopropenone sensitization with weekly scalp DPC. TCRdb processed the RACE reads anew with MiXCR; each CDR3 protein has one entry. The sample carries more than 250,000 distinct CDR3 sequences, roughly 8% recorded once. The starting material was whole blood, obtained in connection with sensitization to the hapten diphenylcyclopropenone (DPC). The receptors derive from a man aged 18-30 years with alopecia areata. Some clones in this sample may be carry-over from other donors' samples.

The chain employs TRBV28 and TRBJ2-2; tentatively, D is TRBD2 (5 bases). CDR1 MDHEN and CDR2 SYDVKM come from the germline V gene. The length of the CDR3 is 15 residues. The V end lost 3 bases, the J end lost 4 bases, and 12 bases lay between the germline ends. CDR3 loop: CASSFSRGFTGELFF. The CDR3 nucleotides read TGTGCCAGCAGTTTTTCTCGGGGATTCACCGGGGAGCTGTTTTTT.

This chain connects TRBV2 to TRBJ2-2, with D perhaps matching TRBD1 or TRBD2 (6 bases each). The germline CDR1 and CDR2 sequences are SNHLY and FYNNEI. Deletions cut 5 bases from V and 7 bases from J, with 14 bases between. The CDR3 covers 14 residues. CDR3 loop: CASSIYREVGELFF. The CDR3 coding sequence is TGTGCCAGCAGTATCTACAGGGAGGTCGGGGAGCTGTTTTTT. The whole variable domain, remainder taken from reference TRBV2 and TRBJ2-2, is EPEVTQTPSHQVTQMGQEVILRCVPISNHLYFYWYRQILGQKVEFLVSFYNNEISEKSEIFDDQFSVERPDGSNFTLKIRSTKLEDSAMYFCASSIYREVGELFFGEGSRLTVL.

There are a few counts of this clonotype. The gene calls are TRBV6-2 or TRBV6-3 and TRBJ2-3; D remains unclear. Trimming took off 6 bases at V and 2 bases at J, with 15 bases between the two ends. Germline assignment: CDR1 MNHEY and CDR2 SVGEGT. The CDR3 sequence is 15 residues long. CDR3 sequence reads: CASSLPDMATDTQYF. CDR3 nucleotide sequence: TGTGCCAGCAGCCTACCCGACATGGCCACAGATACGCAGTATTTT.

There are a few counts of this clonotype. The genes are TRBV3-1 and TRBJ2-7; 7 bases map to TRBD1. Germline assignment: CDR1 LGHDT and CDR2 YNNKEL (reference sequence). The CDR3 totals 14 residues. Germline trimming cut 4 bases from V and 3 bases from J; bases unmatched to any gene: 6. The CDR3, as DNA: TGTGCCAGCAGCCGGGACAGAAGTTACTACGAGCAGTACTTC. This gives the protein CASSRDRSYYEQYF.

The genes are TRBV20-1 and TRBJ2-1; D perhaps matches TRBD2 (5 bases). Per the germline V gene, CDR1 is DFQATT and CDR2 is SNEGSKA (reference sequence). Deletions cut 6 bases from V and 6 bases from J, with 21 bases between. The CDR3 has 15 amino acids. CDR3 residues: CSAKGLFLSLNEQFF. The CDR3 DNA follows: TGCAGTGCCAAAGGACTTTTTCTTAGCCTCAATGAGCAGTTCTTC.

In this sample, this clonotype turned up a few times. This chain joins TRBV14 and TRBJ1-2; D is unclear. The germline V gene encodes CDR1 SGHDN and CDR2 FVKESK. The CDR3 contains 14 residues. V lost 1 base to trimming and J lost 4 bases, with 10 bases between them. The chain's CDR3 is CASSQVDGRYGYTF. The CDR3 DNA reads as TGTGCCAGCAGCCAAGTTGACGGACGCTATGGCTACACCTTC.

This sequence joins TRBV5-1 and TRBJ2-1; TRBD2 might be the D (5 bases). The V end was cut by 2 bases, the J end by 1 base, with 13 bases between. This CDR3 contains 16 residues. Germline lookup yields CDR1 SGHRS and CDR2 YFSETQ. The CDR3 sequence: CASSFYRLRSYNEQFF. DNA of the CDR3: TGCGCCAGCAGCTTTTACCGACTAAGATCCTACAATGAGCAGTTCTTC. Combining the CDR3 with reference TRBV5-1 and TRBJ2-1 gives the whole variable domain KAGVTQTPRYLIKTRGQQVTLSCSPISGHRSVSWYQQTPGQGLQFLFEYFSETQRNKGNFPGRFSGRQFSNSRSEMNVSTLELGDSALYLCASSFYRLRSYNEQFFGPGTRLTVL.

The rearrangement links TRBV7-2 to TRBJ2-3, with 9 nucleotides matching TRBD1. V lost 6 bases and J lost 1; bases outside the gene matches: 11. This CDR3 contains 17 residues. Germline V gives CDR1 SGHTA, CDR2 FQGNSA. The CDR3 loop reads CASSLDPGQGGTDTQYF. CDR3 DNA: TGTGCCAGCAGTCTCGATCCGGGACAGGGAGGCACAGATACGCAGTATTTT.

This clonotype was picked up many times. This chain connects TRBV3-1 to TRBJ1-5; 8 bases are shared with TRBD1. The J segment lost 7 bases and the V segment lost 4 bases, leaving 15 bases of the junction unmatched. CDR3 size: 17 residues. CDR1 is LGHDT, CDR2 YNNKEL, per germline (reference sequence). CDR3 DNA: TGTGCCAGCAGCCCAAACAGAGGGACAGGTGGGGGGCAGCCCCAGCATTTT. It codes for CASSPNRGTGGGQPQHF. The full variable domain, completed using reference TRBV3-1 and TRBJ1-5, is DTAVSQTPKYLVTQMGNDKSIKCEQNLGHDTMYWYKQDSKKFLKIMFSYNNKELIINETVPNRFSPKSPDKAHLNLHINSLELGDSAVYFCASSPNRGTGGGQPQHFGDGTRLSIL.

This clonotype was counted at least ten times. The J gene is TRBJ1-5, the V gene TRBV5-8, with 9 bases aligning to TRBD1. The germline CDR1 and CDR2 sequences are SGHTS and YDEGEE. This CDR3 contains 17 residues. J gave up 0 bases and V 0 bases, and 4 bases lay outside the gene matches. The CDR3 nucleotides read TGTGCCAGCAGCTTGGCAGACAGGGGGTTTAGCAATCAGCCCCAGCATTTT. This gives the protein CASSLADRGFSNQPQHF.

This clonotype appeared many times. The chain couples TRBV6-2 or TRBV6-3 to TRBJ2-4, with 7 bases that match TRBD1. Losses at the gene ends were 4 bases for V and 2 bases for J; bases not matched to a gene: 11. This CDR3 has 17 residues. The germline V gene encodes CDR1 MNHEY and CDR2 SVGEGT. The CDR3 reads CASSSYRGPESKNIQYF. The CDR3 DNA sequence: TGTGCCAGCAGTTCTTATAGGGGGCCAGAGTCCAAAAACATTCAGTACTTC.

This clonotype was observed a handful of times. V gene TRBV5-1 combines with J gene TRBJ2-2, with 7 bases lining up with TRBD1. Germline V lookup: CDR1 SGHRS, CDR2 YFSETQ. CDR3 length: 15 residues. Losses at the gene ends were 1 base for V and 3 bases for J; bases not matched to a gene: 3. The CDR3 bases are TGCGCCAGCAGCTTGAGTCAGGGGGACACCGGGGAGCTGTTTTTT. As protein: CASSLSQGDTGELFF.

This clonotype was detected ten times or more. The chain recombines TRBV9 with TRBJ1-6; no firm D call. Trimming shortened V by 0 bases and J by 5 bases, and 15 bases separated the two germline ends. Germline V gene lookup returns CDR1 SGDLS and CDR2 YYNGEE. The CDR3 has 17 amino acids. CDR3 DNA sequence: TGTGCCAGCAGCGTAGCAAACTGGGCCAGCGATAATTCACCCCTCCACTTT. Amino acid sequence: CASSVANWASDNSPLHF.

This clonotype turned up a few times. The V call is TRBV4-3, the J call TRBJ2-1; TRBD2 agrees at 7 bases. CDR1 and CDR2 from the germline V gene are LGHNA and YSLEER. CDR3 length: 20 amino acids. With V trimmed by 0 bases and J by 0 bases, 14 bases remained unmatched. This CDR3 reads CASSQEAGADTLRSYNEQFF. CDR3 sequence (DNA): TGCGCCAGCAGCCAAGAGGCGGGAGCGGACACGCTACGCTCCTACAATGAGCAGTTCTTC.

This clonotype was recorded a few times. The CDR3 sequence is CASSLGGGPDGYTF. In DNA form, the CDR3 reads TGTGCCAGCAGCCTGGGCGGCGGACCCGATGGCTACACCTTC. The chain employs TRBV28 and TRBJ1-2; D ambiguous. Germline values: CDR1 MDHEN, CDR2 SYDVKM. V lost 6 bases and J lost 6, with 17 bases in between. The CDR3 is made up of 14 amino acids.

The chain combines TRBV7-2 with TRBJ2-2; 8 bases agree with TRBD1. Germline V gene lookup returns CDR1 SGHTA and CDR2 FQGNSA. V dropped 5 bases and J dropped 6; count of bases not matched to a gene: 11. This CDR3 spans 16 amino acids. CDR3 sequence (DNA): TGTGCCAGCAGCCGCCGGACAGGGAACGGGGCCGGGGAGCTGTTTTTT. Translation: CASSRRTGNGAGELFF.

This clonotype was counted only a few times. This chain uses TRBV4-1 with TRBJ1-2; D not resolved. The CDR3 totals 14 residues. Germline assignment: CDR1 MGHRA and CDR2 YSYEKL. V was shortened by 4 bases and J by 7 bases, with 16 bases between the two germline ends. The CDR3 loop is CASSPPQSRFGYTF. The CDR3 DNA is TGCGCCAGCAGCCCTCCCCAATCGAGGTTTGGCTACACCTTC.

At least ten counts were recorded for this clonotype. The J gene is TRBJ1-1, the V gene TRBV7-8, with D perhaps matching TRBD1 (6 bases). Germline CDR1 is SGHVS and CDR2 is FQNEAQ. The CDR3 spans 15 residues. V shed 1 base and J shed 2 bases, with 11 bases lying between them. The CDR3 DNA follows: TGTGCCAGCAGCTTAGGTCGGGGGACAAACACTGAAGCTTTCTTT. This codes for CASSLGRGTNTEAFF.

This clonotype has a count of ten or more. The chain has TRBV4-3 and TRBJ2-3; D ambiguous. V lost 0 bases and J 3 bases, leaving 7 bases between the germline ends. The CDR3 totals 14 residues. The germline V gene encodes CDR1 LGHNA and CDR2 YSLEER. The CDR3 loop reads CASSQDRTTDTQYF. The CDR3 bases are TGCGCCAGCAGCCAAGATCGAACGACAGATACGCAGTATTTT.

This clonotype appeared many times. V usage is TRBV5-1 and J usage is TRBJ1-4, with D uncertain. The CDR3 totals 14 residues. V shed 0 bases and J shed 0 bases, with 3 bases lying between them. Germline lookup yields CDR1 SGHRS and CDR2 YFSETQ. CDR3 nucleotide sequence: TGCGCCAGCAGCTTGGGGACAACTAATGAAAAACTGTTTTTT. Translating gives CASSLGTTNEKLFF.

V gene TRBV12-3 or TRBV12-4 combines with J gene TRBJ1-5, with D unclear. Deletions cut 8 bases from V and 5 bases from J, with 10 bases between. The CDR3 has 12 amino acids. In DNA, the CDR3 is TGTGCCAGCCGTAACGGGGATCAGCCCCAGCATTTT. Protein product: CASRNGDQPQHF.

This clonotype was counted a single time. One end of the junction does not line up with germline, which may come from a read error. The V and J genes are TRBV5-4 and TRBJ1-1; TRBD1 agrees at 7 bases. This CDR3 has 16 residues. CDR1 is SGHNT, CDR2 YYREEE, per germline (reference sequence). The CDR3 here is CTSSGKQGLGNTEAFF. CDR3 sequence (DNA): TGTACCAGCAGCGGGAAACAGGGGCTGGGGAACACTGAAGCTTTCTTT.

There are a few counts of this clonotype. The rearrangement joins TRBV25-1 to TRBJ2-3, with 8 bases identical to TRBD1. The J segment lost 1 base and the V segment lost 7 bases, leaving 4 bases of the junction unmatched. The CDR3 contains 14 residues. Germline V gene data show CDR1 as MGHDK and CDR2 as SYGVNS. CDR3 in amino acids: CASNRGWGTDTQYF. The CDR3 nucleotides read TGTGCCAGCAACAGGGGGTGGGGCACAGATACGCAGTATTTT.

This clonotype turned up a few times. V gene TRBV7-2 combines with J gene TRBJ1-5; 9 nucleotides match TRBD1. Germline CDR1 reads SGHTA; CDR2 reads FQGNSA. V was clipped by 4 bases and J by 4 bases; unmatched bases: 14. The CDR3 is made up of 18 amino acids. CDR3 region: CASSSLSGTGKLNQPQHF. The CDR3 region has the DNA TGTGCCAGCAGCTCTCTCTCCGGGACAGGGAAGCTGAATCAGCCCCAGCATTTT.